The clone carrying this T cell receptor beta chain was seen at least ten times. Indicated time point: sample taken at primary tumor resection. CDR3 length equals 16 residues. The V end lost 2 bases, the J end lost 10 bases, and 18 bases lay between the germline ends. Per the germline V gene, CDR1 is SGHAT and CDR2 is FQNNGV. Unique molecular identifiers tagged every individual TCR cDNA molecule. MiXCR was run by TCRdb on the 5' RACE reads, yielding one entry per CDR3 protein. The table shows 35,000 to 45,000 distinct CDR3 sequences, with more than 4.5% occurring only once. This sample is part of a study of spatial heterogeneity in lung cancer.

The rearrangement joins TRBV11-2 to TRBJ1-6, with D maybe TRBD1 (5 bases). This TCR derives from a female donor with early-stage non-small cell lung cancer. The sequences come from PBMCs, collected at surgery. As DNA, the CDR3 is TGTGCCAGCAGCTTATCTACGTTAAGGGGAGGATCACCCCTCCACTTT. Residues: CASSLSTLRGGSPLHF.